This TCR beta chain comes out of a study of HIV-infected patients and healthy controls. General study findings and limits: HIV-associated CDR3 frequencies dropped significantly during therapy; CMV-associated ones, mostly rising, changed nonsignificantly. Study cohorts differed slightly in age and sex, but this did not explain diversity differences.

The germline gives CDR1 LGHNA, CDR2 YSLEER. This CDR3 spans 14 amino acids. About 550 ng RNA was reverse transcribed with alpha and beta constant-region primers. Using multiplexing indices, alpha and beta chain libraries were generated apart by chain-specific third strand synthesis. TCRdb re-derived calls from the 5' RACE reads in MiXCR, one entry per CDR3 protein. This table holds approximately 14,000 distinct CDR3 sequences, roughly 9.6% found once. All unsorted peripheral T cells were captured because whole blood was used without fractionation. Comment on this clonotype: As yet, its antigen is unknown. A much larger clone lies a single base off, so this may be a read error.

This rearrangement joins TRBV4-3 to TRBJ2-1, with D maybe TRBD2 (5 bases). This sequence was found in an adult in good health. Specimen: blood. The CDR3 bases are TGCGCCAACAGCCAAGAGGGAAGGGTAGTCGAGCAGTTCTTC. Translated, it gives CANSQEGRVVEQFF.